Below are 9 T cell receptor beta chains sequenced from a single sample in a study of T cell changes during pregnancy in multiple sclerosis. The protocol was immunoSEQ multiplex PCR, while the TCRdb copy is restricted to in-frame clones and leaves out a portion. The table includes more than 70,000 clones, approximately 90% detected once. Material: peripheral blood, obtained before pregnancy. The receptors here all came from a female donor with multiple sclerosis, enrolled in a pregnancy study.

CDR3 protein: CASSHLYSGKPDNEQFF. The DNA for the CDR3 is TGTGCCAGCTCACACCTTTATTCGGGGAAACCCGACAATGAGCAGTTCTTC. This chain connects TRBV18 to TRBJ2-1; D is possibly TRBD2 (5 bases). The CDR3 length is 17 residues. V was trimmed by 4 bases and J by 5 bases, leaving 21 bases between them. The germline CDR1 and CDR2 sequences are KGHSH and LQKENI.

The CDR3 DNA is TGCAGCGTTGAAGACCAGAGGGACAGCTCCTACAATGAGCAGTTCTTC. It is translated as CSVEDQRDSSYNEQFF. This chain links TRBV29-1 with TRBJ2-1, with 7 bases lining up with TRBD1. The ends lost 0 bases at V and 0 bases at J; junction bases unmatched: 5. From germline, CDR1 is SQVTM and CDR2 ANQGSEA. The CDR3 totals 16 residues.

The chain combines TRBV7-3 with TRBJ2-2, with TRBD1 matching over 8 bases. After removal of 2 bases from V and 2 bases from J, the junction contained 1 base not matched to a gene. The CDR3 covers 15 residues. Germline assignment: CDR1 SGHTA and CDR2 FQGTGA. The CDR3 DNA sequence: TGTGCCAGCAGCTTACAGGGGGCCAACACCGGGGAGCTGTTTTTT. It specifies CASSLQGANTGELFF.

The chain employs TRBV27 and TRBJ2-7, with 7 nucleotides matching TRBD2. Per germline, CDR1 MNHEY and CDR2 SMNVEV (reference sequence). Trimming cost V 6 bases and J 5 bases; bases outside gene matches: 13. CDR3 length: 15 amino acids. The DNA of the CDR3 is TGTGCCAGCAGACCCCCTTTTGCGGGAGCCCACGAGCAGTACTTC. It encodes CASRPPFAGAHEQYF.

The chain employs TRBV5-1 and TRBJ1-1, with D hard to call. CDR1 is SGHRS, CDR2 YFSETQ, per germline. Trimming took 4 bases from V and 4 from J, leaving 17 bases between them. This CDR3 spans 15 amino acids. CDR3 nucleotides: TGCGCCAGCAGCCGCGAGGGCGGGATATCCACTGAAGCTTTCTTT. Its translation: CASSREGGISTEAFF. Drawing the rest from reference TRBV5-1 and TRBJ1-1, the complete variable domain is KAGVTQTPRYLIKTRGQQVTLSCSPISGHRSVSWYQQTPGQGLQFLFEYFSETQRNKGNFPGRFSGRQFSNSRSEMNVSTLELGDSALYLCASSREGGISTEAFFGQGTRLTVV.

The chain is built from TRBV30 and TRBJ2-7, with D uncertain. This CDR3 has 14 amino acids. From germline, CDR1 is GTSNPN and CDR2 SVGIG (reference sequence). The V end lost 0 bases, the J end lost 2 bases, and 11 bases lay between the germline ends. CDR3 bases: TGTGCCTGGAGTGTACAGTTACCCCCCTACGAGCAGTACTTC. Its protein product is CAWSVQLPPYEQYF.

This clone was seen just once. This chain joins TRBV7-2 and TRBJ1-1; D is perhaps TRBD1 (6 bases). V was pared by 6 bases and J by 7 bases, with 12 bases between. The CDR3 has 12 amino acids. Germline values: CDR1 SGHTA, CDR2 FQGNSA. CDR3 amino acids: CASSRGQLEAFF. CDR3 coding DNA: TGTGCCAGCAGTCGCGGACAGCTTGAAGCTTTCTTT.

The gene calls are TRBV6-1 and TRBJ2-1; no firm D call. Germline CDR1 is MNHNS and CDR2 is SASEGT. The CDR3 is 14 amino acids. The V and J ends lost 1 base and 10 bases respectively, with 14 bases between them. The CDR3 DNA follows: TGTGCCAGCAGTGAAGGGGTGTGGAAACAGGAGCAGTTCTTC. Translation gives CASSEGVWKQEQFF.

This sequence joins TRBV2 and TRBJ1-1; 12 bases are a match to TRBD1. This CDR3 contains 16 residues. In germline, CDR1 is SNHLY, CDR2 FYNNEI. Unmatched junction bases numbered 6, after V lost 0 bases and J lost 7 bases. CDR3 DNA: TGTGCCAGCAGTGAAGCGCCCTGGGACAGGGGGCTTGAAGCTTTCTTT. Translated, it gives CASSEAPWDRGLEAFF.